Listed here are 18 T cell receptor beta chains from one sample, sequenced in a study of Ad26.COV2.S vaccination and SARS-CoV-2 variants. Repertoires were generated with immunoSEQ multiplex PCR, while TCRdb's copy carries only in-frame clones and drops some. This sample carries around 300,000 clones, approximately 90% of them seen once, and the ten largest clones take around 6.6%. Treatment specified: 15 to 20 received Ad26.COV2.S at low or high dose, single or two shots; about five received placebo; per-sample allocation not given. Sampling happened 63 days after the first vaccine or placebo injection. The sample here was peripheral blood, taken in a trial of Ad26.COV2.S vaccine versus placebo. These receptors were collected from a person aged 18-60 years who received the Ad26.COV2.S COVID-19 vaccine or a placebo.

V and J are TRBV9 and TRBJ2-7; perhaps D is TRBD1 or TRBD2 (5 bases each). The V end was cut by 0 bases, the J end by 0 bases, with 13 bases between. CDR3 length: 16 amino acids. Germline values: CDR1 SGDLS, CDR2 YYNGEE. The CDR3 nucleotides are TGTGCCAGCAGCGTAGGACCCGCCGGGGCCTCCTACGAGCAGTACTTC. It codes for CASSVGPAGASYEQYF.

As to this clone: A junction end diverges from the germline sequence, so it may reflect a read error. V usage is TRBV7-7 and J usage is TRBJ2-1, with D unresolved. Germline V CDR1 and CDR2: SSHAT, FNYEAQ (reference sequence). The CDR3 loop spans 15 amino acids. CDR3 sequence: CASSLEAGAYNEQFF. The CDR3 nucleotides are TGTGCTAGCAGCTTAGAGGCAGGAGCTTACAATGAGCAGTTCTTC.

The gene calls are TRBV11-3 and TRBJ2-1; TRBD1 is a possible D gene (6 bases). The V end was cut by 5 bases, the J end by 0 bases, with 14 bases between. CDR1 and CDR2 from the germline V gene are SGHNT and YENEEA. The CDR3 spans 16 residues. CDR3 in DNA: TGTGCCAGCAGCCCCGGGACAATCAGCTCCTACAATGAGCAGTTCTTC. The encoded protein is CASSPGTISSYNEQFF.

The gene calls are TRBV5-1 and TRBJ1-3; TRBD1 matches 7 bases. With V trimmed by 2 bases and J by 0 bases, 8 bases remained unmatched. This CDR3 region has 17 residues. Germline lookup yields CDR1 SGHRS and CDR2 YFSETQ. CDR3: CASSFGQEPFSGNTIYF. DNA for the CDR3: TGCGCCAGCAGCTTCGGACAGGAGCCCTTCTCTGGAAACACCATATATTTT.

The J gene is TRBJ1-3, the V gene TRBV2; TRBD1 is a possible D gene (5 bases). V lost 3 bases and J lost 0, with 12 bases in between. In germline, CDR1 is SNHLY, CDR2 FYNNEI. This CDR3 has 16 residues. The CDR3 spells CASSEGGLLSGNTIYF. DNA for the CDR3: TGTGCCAGCAGTGAGGGGGGACTCCTCTCTGGAAACACCATATATTTT.

This clone was detected only a few times. The chain employs TRBV7-2 and TRBJ1-4; 8 bases line up with TRBD1. J was trimmed by 8 bases and V by 5 bases; bases with no gene match: 7. Germline assignment: CDR1 SGHTA and CDR2 FQGNSA. CDR3 length: 14 amino acids. CDR3 DNA: TGTGCCAGCAGCCCGGACAGGGCGGGGGAAAAACTGTTTTTT. Translating it yields CASSPDRAGEKLFF. Drawing the rest from reference TRBV7-2 and TRBJ1-4, the complete variable domain is GAGVSQSPSNKVTEKGKDVELRCDPISGHTALYWYRQSLGQGLEFLIYFQGNSAPDKSGLPSDRFSAERTGGSVSTLTIQRTQQEDSAVYLCASSPDRAGEKLFFGSGTQLSVL.

The chain carries TRBV30 and TRBJ1-6, with 8 bases lining up with TRBD1. Germline lookup yields CDR1 GTSNPN and CDR2 SVGIG (reference sequence). V was pared by 3 bases and J by 6 bases, with 22 bases of the junction left unmatched. The CDR3 runs to 20 residues. CDR3 sequence: CAWSDTGTGLGGGSNSPLHF. The CDR3 region has the DNA TGTGCCTGGAGCGACACCGGGACAGGCCTAGGAGGGGGATCTAATTCACCCCTCCACTTT.

The V call is TRBV6-2 or TRBV6-3, the J call TRBJ2-1; TRBD2 aligns across 10 bases. CDR1 is MNHEY and CDR2 is SVGEGT in the germline V gene. The length of the CDR3 is 15 residues. The V gene end was trimmed by 6 bases and the J gene end by 9 bases; junction bases not matched to a gene: 11. DNA of the CDR3: TGTGCCAGCAGCCGCAACCGTTTAGCGGGAGGTGAGCAGTTCTTC. It is translated as CASSRNRLAGGEQFF.

The genes are TRBV29-1 and TRBJ2-2; 9 nucleotides agree with TRBD2. V lost 4 bases to trimming and J lost 6 bases; unmatched junction nucleotides: 6. Per the germline V gene, CDR1 is SQVTM and CDR2 is ANQGSEA. The CDR3 has 14 residues. CDR3 bases: TGCAGCGTTGCGGGACTAGCATTCGCCGGGGAGCTGTTTTTT. Translating gives CSVAGLAFAGELFF.

The chain recombines TRBV7-3 with TRBJ1-1; D is ambiguous. Germline V gene lookup returns CDR1 SGHTA and CDR2 FQGTGA. Between the trimmed V and J ends, which lost 2 bases and 4 bases, there was a span of 8 bases. The CDR3 loop spans 13 amino acids. The CDR3 bases are TGTGCCAGCAGCTTATCGGTGGCCACTGAAGCTTTCTTT. This gives the protein CASSLSVATEAFF.

The J gene is TRBJ1-3, the V gene TRBV9; no reliable D call. This CDR3 has 17 amino acids. The germline V gene encodes CDR1 SGDLS and CDR2 YYNGEE. Trimming took 0 bases from V and 0 from J, leaving 13 bases between them. For the CDR3, the DNA is TGTGCCAGCAGCGTAGAAGCGATAATACGCTCTGGAAACACCATATATTTT. This encodes CASSVEAIIRSGNTIYF.

The chain joins TRBV7-8 to TRBJ2-7, with D possibly TRBD2 on 6 matching bases. V was shortened by 4 bases and J by 0 bases, with 13 bases between the two germline ends. The CDR3 is 15 residues long. The germline V gene has CDR1 SGHVS and CDR2 FQNEAQ. For the CDR3, the DNA is TGTGCCAGCAGCTCCCTTGGCGGGGTCTCCTACGAGCAGTACTTC. Protein sequence: CASSSLGGVSYEQYF. The full variable domain, its missing parts supplied by reference TRBV7-8 and TRBJ2-7, is GAGVSQSPRYKVAKRGQDVALRCDPISGHVSLFWYQQALGQGPEFLTYFQNEAQLDKSGLPSDRFFAERPEGSVSTLKIQRTQQEDSAVYLCASSSLGGVSYEQYFGPGTRLTVT.

The V gene is TRBV5-1, the J gene TRBJ2-7, with D hard to call. Trimming pared 0 bases from V and 0 bases from J, leaving 10 bases between. Looked up from germline, CDR1 is SGHRS and CDR2 is YFSETQ. The CDR3 sequence is 15 residues long. The DNA of the CDR3 is TGCGCCAGCAGCTTGGCGGTGGGCAGCTCCTACGAGCAGTACTTC. Residues: CASSLAVGSSYEQYF.

This rearrangement joins TRBV6-6 to TRBJ1-4; TRBD1 might be the D (6 bases). Per germline, CDR1 MNHNY and CDR2 SVGAGI (reference sequence). This CDR3 is built from 15 residues. V lost 4 bases, J lost 5 bases, and 14 bases lay in between. CDR3 nucleotides: TGTGCCAGCAGTTTCCAGAGTCAGGGGAATGAAAAACTGTTTTTT. Its translation is CASSFQSQGNEKLFF.

This clone has more than one count but fewer than ten. This chain links TRBV19 with TRBJ2-7; TRBD2 agrees at 7 bases. Losses at the gene ends were 0 bases for V and 3 bases for J; bases not matched to a gene: 5. Looked up from germline, CDR1 is LNHDA and CDR2 is SQIVND (reference sequence). The CDR3 covers 15 residues. CDR3 amino acids: CASSIDGGSVYEQYF. CDR3 nucleotide sequence: TGTGCCAGTAGTATAGATGGCGGGAGCGTCTACGAGCAGTACTTC.

The chain is built from TRBV28 and TRBJ1-1, with 9 positions matching TRBD1. V dropped 7 bases and J dropped 6; count of bases not matched to a gene: 15. The CDR3 loop spans 16 amino acids. Germline V CDR1 and CDR2: MDHEN, SYDVKM. The chain's CDR3 is CASKVFGGQGFAEAFF. The CDR3 DNA is TGTGCCAGCAAGGTGTTCGGGGGACAGGGTTTCGCTGAAGCTTTCTTT.

The chain combines TRBV13 with TRBJ1-1; 7 bases match TRBD1. Germline V gives CDR1 PRHDT, CDR2 FYEKMQ (reference sequence). The J segment lost 8 bases and the V segment lost 4 bases, leaving 10 bases of the junction unmatched. The CDR3 is made up of 14 amino acids. The CDR3 nucleotides are TGTGCCAGCAGCTACGGACAGGTACTTTCCGAAGCTTTCTTT. Translating it yields CASSYGQVLSEAFF.

This clone appeared once. The chain combines TRBV9 with TRBJ1-1; possibly TRBD1 for D (6 bases). Germline V gene sequence: CDR1 SGDLS, CDR2 YYNGEE. The CDR3 runs 15 residues. V lost 4 bases, J lost 3 bases, and 16 bases lay in between. CDR3 residues: CASSPPPGHHTEAFF. CDR3 nucleotide sequence: TGTGCCAGCAGCCCCCCACCGGGACACCACACTGAAGCTTTCTTT.